The clone carrying this TCR beta chain was seen ten or more times. TCRbeta library construction was performed incorporating unique molecular identifiers. TCRdb independently ran MiXCR on the PCR reads; one entry per CDR3 protein. The sample yields about 110,000 distinct CDR3 sequences, 10% seen once. The CDR3 spans 14 residues. From germline, CDR1 is SGHRS and CDR2 YFSETQ. V was cut by 4 bases and J by 5 bases, with 14 bases left in between. This entry is derived from a study of T-cell reconstitution after alpha-beta-depleted transplantation in children. V and J are TRBV5-1 and TRBJ2-3; D gene unclear. The sequence came from a boy aged 2 to 10 with acute lymphoblastic leukemia, due to receive a stem cell transplant. The sample consisted of PBMCs, taken before TCRalphabeta/CD19-depleted stem cell transplant. The CDR3 region is CASSLEHSQDTQYF. The CDR3 DNA sequence: TGCGCCAGCAGCCTGGAACATTCCCAAGATACGCAGTATTTT.